Listed here are 19 T cell receptor beta chains from one sample, sequenced in a study of cytomegalovirus exposure and HLA in healthy donors. Vbeta (60) and Jbeta (13) primers were used in the PCR. Here immunoSEQ multiplex PCR was the method, and the copy in TCRdb shows in-frame clones only, minus some. This table holds approximately 90,000 clones, approximately 71% found once. The sequencing sample was made of PBMCs. Receptors originate from a man aged 25-45 years in good health and CMV-seronegative.

The chain carries TRBV7-9 and TRBJ1-4; 9 nucleotides match TRBD1. V trimming: 2 bases; J trimming: 10 bases; junction bases outside the gene matches: 5. The CDR3 runs 14 residues. Germline values: CDR1 SEHNR, CDR2 FQNEAQ (reference sequence). CDR3 coding DNA: TGTGCCAGCAGCTTACAAGGACAGGGGACAAAACTGTTTTTT. Translation gives CASSLQGQGTKLFF.

The gene calls are TRBV5-3 and TRBJ2-6; 10 bases are shared with TRBD1. TRBV5-3 is an ORF; its function is uncertain. The CDR3 is made up of 22 amino acids. Trimming cost V 3 bases and J 0 bases; bases outside gene matches: 18. The CDR3 spells CARSSGGMGDRGPFSGANVLTF. CDR3 nucleotides: TGTGCCAGAAGCTCTGGTGGTATGGGGGACAGGGGTCCTTTCTCTGGGGCCAACGTCCTGACTTTC.

The J gene is TRBJ2-3, the V gene TRBV4-3; no clear D gene. Germline V CDR1 and CDR2: LGHNA, YSLEER. V gave up 1 base and J gave up 2 bases, with 13 bases separating them. The CDR3 length is 16 residues. CDR3 bases: TGCGCCAGCAGCCAAGCTTTGACTGAAGTCACAGATACGCAGTATTTT. This encodes CASSQALTEVTDTQYF.

Note on this clone: One end of the junction fails to match germline, which may point to a read error. J is TRBJ2-2 and V is TRBV7-9, with D possibly matching TRBD1 (6 bases). The CDR3 is made up of 16 amino acids. Germline V CDR1 and CDR2: SEHNR, FQNEAQ (reference sequence). The CDR3 sequence is CSSIQNRDTTTGELFF. The DNA of the CDR3 is TGTTCCAGCATCCAAAACCGGGACACGACCACCGGGGAGCTGTTTTTT.

The chain couples TRBV10-3 to TRBJ2-1; D gene ambiguous. This CDR3 contains 14 residues. Germline V CDR1 and CDR2: ENHRY, SYGVKD. V gave up 3 bases and J gave up 3 bases, with 9 bases separating them. CDR3 amino acids: CAISEAGNYNEQFF. CDR3 nucleotide sequence: TGTGCCATCAGTGAAGCAGGAAACTACAATGAGCAGTTCTTC.

This clone was observed a single time. The chain uses TRBV2 and TRBJ1-1; 7 bases fit TRBD1. J lost 2 bases, V lost 4 bases, and 4 bases had no gene match. Germline V CDR1 and CDR2: SNHLY, FYNNEI. The CDR3 is 14 residues long. CDR3 region: CASSAQGGNTEAFF. For the CDR3, the DNA is TGTGCCAGCAGTGCGCAGGGGGGAAACACTGAAGCTTTCTTT.

In this sample, this clone turned up once. V gene TRBV27 combines with J gene TRBJ2-1; 7 bases are shared with TRBD1. Germline assignment: CDR1 MNHEY and CDR2 SMNVEV (reference sequence). This CDR3 region has 15 residues. Losses at the gene ends were 0 bases for V and 4 bases for J; bases not matched to a gene: 3. As DNA, the CDR3 is TGTGCCAGCAGTTTATCAGGGGGCAAATACAATGAGCAGTTCTTC. Translation gives CASSLSGGKYNEQFF.

The gene calls are TRBV7-2 and TRBJ2-1; 8 bases match TRBD1. Trimming removed 5 bases from V and 6 bases from J; junction bases left unmatched: 3. The germline gives CDR1 SGHTA, CDR2 FQGNSA. The CDR3 has 13 residues. CDR3 sequence (DNA): TGTGCCAGCAGCATTGGACAGGGCAATGAGCAGTTCTTC. Translating it yields CASSIGQGNEQFF.

This chain links TRBV6-1 with TRBJ1-5; D unclear. The CDR3 totals 13 residues. Per the germline V gene, CDR1 is MNHNS and CDR2 is SASEGT. The germline V and J ends were trimmed by 4 bases and 6 bases, with 10 bases remaining between them. CDR3 nucleotide sequence: TGTGCCAGCAGTGGGACTTTTTCTCAGCCCCAGCATTTT. Its translation is CASSGTFSQPQHF.

A few counts support this clone. The rearrangement joins TRBV28 to TRBJ2-3, with TRBD1 matching over 7 bases. The CDR3 extends over 15 amino acids. J lost 0 bases, V lost 7 bases, and 7 bases had no gene match. From germline, CDR1 is MDHEN and CDR2 SYDVKM. The CDR3 sequence: CASKTGSTSTDTQYF. The CDR3 coding sequence is TGTGCCAGCAAGACAGGGTCAACTAGCACAGATACGCAGTATTTT.

The chain couples TRBV2 to TRBJ1-2; 9 bases are shared with TRBD1. Germline loops: CDR1 SNHLY, CDR2 FYNNEI. The trim removed 4 bases at V and 1 base at J, leaving 4 bases unmatched. CDR3 length: 15 amino acids. Here the CDR3 DNA reads TGTGCCAGCAGTGCGGGACAGGGTTTTAACTATGGCTACACCTTC. It yields the protein CASSAGQGFNYGYTF.

J is TRBJ2-1 and V is TRBV19, with 10 bases identical to TRBD2. Trimming removed 4 bases from V and 2 bases from J; junction bases left unmatched: 2. Germline CDR1 and CDR2: LNHDA and SQIVND (reference sequence). This CDR3 contains 15 residues. The CDR3 nucleotides read TGTGCCAGTAGTACAACTAGCGGGGCCTACAATGAGCAGTTCTTC. Residues: CASSTTSGAYNEQFF.

The chain is built from TRBV11-2 and TRBJ1-2; the match to TRBD1 covers 8 bases. Trimming at V came to 5 bases and at J to 6 bases, leaving 8 bases not matched to a gene. Germline CDR1 is SGHAT and CDR2 is FQNNGV. CDR3 length equals 14 residues. The CDR3 spells CASSQGAASDGYTF. The CDR3, as DNA: TGTGCCAGCAGCCAGGGGGCCGCCAGTGATGGCTACACCTTC.

The chain uses TRBV6-4 and TRBJ2-1; D is possibly TRBD2 (6 bases). V was cut by 0 bases and J by 7 bases, with 10 bases left in between. Germline CDR1 MRHNA, CDR2 SNTAGT. CDR3 length: 14 amino acids. CDR3 sequence: CASSDSNGGNEQFF. The CDR3 DNA sequence: TGTGCCAGCAGTGACTCGAATGGAGGGAATGAGCAGTTCTTC.

V usage is TRBV30 and J usage is TRBJ1-6; D may be TRBD1 (6 bases). The CDR3 extends over 17 amino acids. Trimming removed 0 bases from V and 9 bases from J, with 21 bases in between. Germline-derived CDR1 and CDR2 are GTSNPN and SVGIG (reference sequence). CDR3 in amino acids: CAWSVRPVTGQGSPLHF. The CDR3 DNA is TGTGCCTGGAGTGTACGTCCCGTCACAGGGCAGGGTTCACCCCTCCACTTT.

The chain recombines TRBV5-1 with TRBJ1-2, with D maybe TRBD1 (6 bases). CDR3 length equals 14 residues. Between the trimmed V and J ends, which lost 0 bases and 7 bases, there was a span of 13 bases. The germline CDR1 and CDR2 sequences are SGHRS and YFSETQ. CDR3 in DNA: TGCGCCAGCAGCTTGGACGGACAGTCCTTTGGCTACACCTTC. Translation gives CASSLDGQSFGYTF. Using reference TRBV5-1 and TRBJ1-2 for the parts outside the CDR3, the full variable domain is KAGVTQTPRYLIKTRGQQVTLSCSPISGHRSVSWYQQTPGQGLQFLFEYFSETQRNKGNFPGRFSGRQFSNSRSEMNVSTLELGDSALYLCASSLDGQSFGYTFGSGTRLTVV.

The J gene is TRBJ2-3, the V gene TRBV4-2, with 12 bases lining up with TRBD2. Germline V gives CDR1 LGHNA, CDR2 YNFKEQ. This CDR3 has 17 residues. The J segment lost 4 bases and the V segment lost 0 bases, leaving 5 bases of the junction unmatched. CDR3: CASSQEASGGVADTQYF. The DNA for the CDR3 is TGTGCCAGCAGCCAAGAAGCTAGCGGGGGGGTGGCAGATACGCAGTATTTT.

This clone has just a few counts. The chain uses TRBV4-3 and TRBJ1-1, with D possibly TRBD1 on 6 matching bases. This CDR3 contains 13 residues. V was shortened by 4 bases and J by 3 bases, with 9 bases between the two germline ends. Germline values: CDR1 LGHNA, CDR2 YSLEER. The CDR3 protein is CASSRGQHTEAFF. CDR3 sequence (DNA): TGCGCCAGCAGCCGCGGACAGCACACTGAAGCTTTCTTT.

This clone came up a few times. The gene calls are TRBV6-5 and TRBJ2-5; no clear D. The CDR3 spans 13 residues. The germline CDR1 and CDR2 sequences are MNHEY and SVGAGI. V dropped 4 bases and J dropped 5 bases, with 11 bases sitting between them. The CDR3: CASSSNERETQYF. The CDR3 nucleotides are TGTGCCAGCAGTTCTAACGAGAGGGAGACCCAGTACTTC.